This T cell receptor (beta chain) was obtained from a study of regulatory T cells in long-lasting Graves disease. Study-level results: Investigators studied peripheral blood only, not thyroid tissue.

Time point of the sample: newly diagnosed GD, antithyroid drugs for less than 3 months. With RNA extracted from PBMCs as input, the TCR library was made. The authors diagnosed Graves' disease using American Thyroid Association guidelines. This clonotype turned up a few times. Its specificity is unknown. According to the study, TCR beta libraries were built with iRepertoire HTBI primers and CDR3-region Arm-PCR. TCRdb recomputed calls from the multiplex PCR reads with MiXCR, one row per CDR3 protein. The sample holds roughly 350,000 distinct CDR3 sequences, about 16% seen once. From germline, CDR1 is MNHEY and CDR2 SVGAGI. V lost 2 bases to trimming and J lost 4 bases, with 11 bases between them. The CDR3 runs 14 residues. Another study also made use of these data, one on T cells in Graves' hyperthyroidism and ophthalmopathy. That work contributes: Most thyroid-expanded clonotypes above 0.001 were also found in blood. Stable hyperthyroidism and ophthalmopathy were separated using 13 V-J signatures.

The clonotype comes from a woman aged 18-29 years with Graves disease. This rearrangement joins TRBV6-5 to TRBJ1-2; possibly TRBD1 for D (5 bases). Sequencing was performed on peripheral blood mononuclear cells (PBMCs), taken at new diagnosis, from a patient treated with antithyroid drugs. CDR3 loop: CASSYRGGGYGYTF. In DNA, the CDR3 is TGTGCCAGCAGTTACAGGGGCGGAGGCTATGGCTACACCTTC.